These T cell receptor beta chains were read from a single sample in a study of shared clonotypes between healthy human individuals. Clones were read by immunoSEQ multiplex PCR, and TCRdb kept only the in-frame ones, dropping some. The sample holds about 2.2 million clones; about 92% are singletons and the top ten take more than 1.5%. The sequencing sample was made of naive CD8+ T cells from PBMCs. Receptors originate from a man between 18 and 29 years old in good health. Some clones in this sample may be carry-over from other donors' samples. The CDR3 runs from the conserved cysteine through the conserved F or W. D genes are given only for firm matches. Where a row states a size, it is once, few, many or the class of an expanded clone; other rows omit it.

D: -
V: TRBV9
size: -
J: TRBJ1-3
DNA: TGTGCCAGCAGTCCCTATTGGAGGGACTCTGGAAACACCATATATTTT
CDR3: CASSPYWRDSGNTIYF

D: -
V: TRBV13
size: few
J: TRBJ1-1
DNA: TGTGCCAGCAGCTCCCGTGGGAGGGGAACTGAAGCTTTCTTT
CDR3: CASSSRGRGTEAFF

D: -
V: TRBV27
size: -
J: TRBJ2-7
DNA: TGTGCCAGCAGTCCCCGGGGTTTCCTCCCCTACGAGCAGTACTTC
CDR3: CASSPRGFLPYEQYF

D: TRBD1
V: TRBV10-3
size: -
J: TRBJ1-4
DNA: TGTGCCATCACTGAGGGACAGGAGGGTGAAAAACTGTTTTTT
CDR3: CAITEGQEGEKLFF

D: TRBD2
V: TRBV28
size: -
J: TRBJ2-1
DNA: TGTGCCAGCAGCTTCGGTAAAACTACTGGGACTAGCGGGAGAGGTGAGCAGTTCTTC
CDR3: CASSFGKTTGTSGRGEQFF

D: -
V: TRBV5-6
size: -
J: TRBJ2-7
DNA: TGTGCCAGCAGCCCACTTGACAATTATTACGAGCAGTACTTC
CDR3: CASSPLDNYYEQYF

D: -
V: TRBV7-3
size: once
J: TRBJ1-4
DNA: TGTGCCAGCAGCCCCGGCACAGCAACTAATGAAAAACTGTTTTTT
CDR3: CASSPGTATNEKLFF

D: -
V: TRBV30
size: -
J: TRBJ1-2
DNA: TGTGCCTGGAGTCGGGGCAGGATCGCTAACTATGGCTACACCTTC
CDR3: CAWSRGRIANYGYTF

D: TRBD2
V: TRBV6-1
size: -
J: TRBJ2-3
DNA: TGTGCCAGCAGTCCACTAGCGGGAGGACCTGATACGCAGTATTTT
CDR3: CASSPLAGGPDTQYF

D: -
V: TRBV27
size: -
J: TRBJ2-2
DNA: TGTGCCAGCAGCGAGACCCCCAGGAGGTCGAACACCGGGGAGCTGTTTTTT
CDR3: CASSETPRRSNTGELFF

D: -
V: TRBV7-9
size: -
J: TRBJ2-7
DNA: TGTGCCAGCAGCCCCTCCTCCCCGACAGGGCGGGATAGGCACGAGCAGTACTTC
CDR3: CASSPSSPTGRDRHEQYF

D: -
V: TRBV28
size: once
J: TRBJ2-7
DNA: TGTGCCAGCAGTTCGGCCTGGACCTCTTTCAAGAATGAGGGAGAGCAGTACTTC
CDR3: CASSSAWTSFKNEGEQYF

D: -
V: TRBV9
size: -
J: TRBJ2-3
DNA: TGTGCCAGCAGCGTAGATAAAGCTAGCACAGATACGCAGTATTTT
CDR3: CASSVDKASTDTQYF

D: TRBD1
V: TRBV4-2
size: -
J: TRBJ1-5
DNA: TGTGCCAGCAGCCAAGATTGGGGGAGGGACAGCGGGATACAGCCCCAGCATTTT
CDR3: CASSQDWGRDSGIQPQHF

D: -
V: TRBV2
size: -
J: TRBJ2-7
DNA: TGTGCCAGCAGTGAAGACGGACCAGACCCTTACGAGCAGTACTTC
CDR3: CASSEDGPDPYEQYF

D: TRBD1
V: TRBV19
size: -
J: TRBJ2-5
DNA: TGTGCCAGTAGAGGTGACAGGGGAAAGACCCAGTACTTC
CDR3: CASRGDRGKTQYF

D: -
V: TRBV9
size: -
J: TRBJ1-1
DNA: TGTGCCAGCAGCGTAGCAGCCAGGCCTGTTGAAGCTTTCTTT
CDR3: CASSVAARPVEAFF

D: -
V: TRBV28
size: -
J: TRBJ2-7
DNA: TGTGCCAGCAGTTTAGTCCAGGGTTTCACCTACGAGCAGTACTTC
CDR3: CASSLVQGFTYEQYF

D: TRBD1
V: TRBV29-1
size: -
J: TRBJ2-7
DNA: TGCAGCGTTGGAGGACAGGGGTACGAGCAGTACTTC
CDR3: CSVGGQGYEQYF

D: TRBD2
V: TRBV6-6
size: -
J: TRBJ2-7
DNA: TGTGCCAGCAGTTACTCGACTAGCGGTTCCTACGAGCAGTACTTC
CDR3: CASSYSTSGSYEQYF

D: -
V: TRBV7-9
size: -
J: TRBJ2-7
DNA: TGTGCCAGCAGCTTAGCGTTGGACGAGCAGTACTTC
CDR3: CASSLALDEQYF

D: -
V: TRBV15
size: few
J: TRBJ1-1
DNA: TGTGCCACCGGGGGCCTGAACACTGAAGCTTTCTTT
CDR3: CATGGLNTEAFF

D: -
V: TRBV4-1
size: -
J: TRBJ1-3
DNA: TGCGCCAGCAGGCCCCAAGACCTATCGCTCAACACCATATATTTT
CDR3: CASRPQDLSLNTIYF

D: -
V: TRBV5-1
size: -
J: TRBJ2-6
DNA: TGCGCCAGCAGCTTGGGACGGGACTCTGGGGCCAACGTCCTGACTTTC
CDR3: CASSLGRDSGANVLTF

D: -
V: TRBV6-1
size: -
J: TRBJ2-1
DNA: TGTGCCAGCAGTGAAGATGTCTGGAGGGATGAGCAGTTCTTC
CDR3: CASSEDVWRDEQFF

D: -
V: TRBV7-9
size: -
J: TRBJ2-7
DNA: TGTGCCAGCAGCTTAGCGGTACAGGTTAACCACGAGCAGTACTTC
CDR3: CASSLAVQVNHEQYF

D: TRBD2
V: TRBV15
size: -
J: TRBJ2-3
DNA: TGTGCCACCAGCAGAGATGCTAGCGGGAGGGGAGGTACGCAGTATTTT
CDR3: CATSRDASGRGGTQYF

D: -
V: TRBV5-6
size: few
J: TRBJ1-2
DNA: TGTGCCAGCAGCTTGCCTTCGGGACGGCTCTTATCCACCTTC
CDR3: CASSLPSGRLLSTF

D: -
V: TRBV18
size: -
J: TRBJ2-3
DNA: TGTGCCAGCTCACCAGGGGAGAGCACAGATACGCAGTATTTT
CDR3: CASSPGESTDTQYF

D: TRBD1
V: TRBV9
size: -
J: TRBJ2-3
DNA: TGTGCCAGCAGCGACAGGGGGCAAGGAGATACGCAGTATTTT
CDR3: CASSDRGQGDTQYF

D: -
V: TRBV4-3
size: -
J: TRBJ1-2
DNA: TGCGCCAGCAGCCAAGATCACGAGGTCTCAAACTATGGCTACACCTTC
CDR3: CASSQDHEVSNYGYTF

D: TRBD2
V: TRBV27
size: once
J: TRBJ2-7
DNA: TGTGCCAGCAGTTTCCAAACTAGCGGCTACGAGCAGTACTTC
CDR3: CASSFQTSGYEQYF

D: TRBD2
V: TRBV7-7
size: -
J: TRBJ2-1
DNA: TGTGCCAGCAGCTTTCGACTAGCGATGGGTGAGCAGTTCTTC
CDR3: CASSFRLAMGEQFF

D: TRBD2
V: TRBV9
size: -
J: TRBJ2-2
DNA: TGTGCCAGCAGCGCCGAACTAGCGGGAGTCCCCACCGGGGAGCTGTTTTTT
CDR3: CASSAELAGVPTGELFF

D: TRBD1
V: TRBV7-8
size: -
J: TRBJ2-6
DNA: TGTGCCAGCAGCTTTTACAGGGGGCCCCTCTCTGGGGCCAACGTCCTGACTTTC
CDR3: CASSFYRGPLSGANVLTF

D: -
V: TRBV5-4
size: -
J: TRBJ1-1
DNA: TGTGCCAGCAGCTTGGGGAGGGGAGCTTTCTTT
CDR3: CASSLGRGAFF

D: TRBD2
V: TRBV28
size: -
J: TRBJ2-7
DNA: TGTGCCAGCAAAGAAGGACTAGCGCCCTACGAGCAGTACTTC
CDR3: CASKEGLAPYEQYF

D: -
V: TRBV11-2
size: -
J: TRBJ2-7
DNA: TGTGCCAGCGGCTACGGGAGCCCCAACGAGCAGTACTTC
CDR3: CASGYGSPNEQYF

D: TRBD1
V: TRBV4-1
size: -
J: TRBJ2-7
DNA: TGCGCCAGCAGCCAAAGGGGGACAGAGTTCTACGAGCAGTACTTC
CDR3: CASSQRGTEFYEQYF

D: -
V: TRBV27
size: -
J: TRBJ1-5
DNA: TGTGCCAGCAGTATGACAGGCAGCAATCAGCCCCAGCATTTT
CDR3: CASSMTGSNQPQHF

D: -
V: TRBV4-3
size: -
J: TRBJ1-1
DNA: TGCGCCAGCAGCCAAGACGGCAGTCAAAACACTGAAGCTTTCTTT
CDR3: CASSQDGSQNTEAFF

D: -
V: TRBV6-5
size: -
J: TRBJ2-5
DNA: TGTGCCAGCAGTCCTGGACGGGTAGAGACCCAGTACTTC
CDR3: CASSPGRVETQYF

D: TRBD2
V: TRBV28
size: once
J: TRBJ2-3
DNA: TGTGCCGTATGTAGCGGGGCGGAAGCAGATACGCAGTATTTT
CDR3: CAVCSGAEADTQYF

D: TRBD2
V: TRBV7-8
size: -
J: TRBJ2-7
DNA: TGTGCCAGCAGCTTAGCGCGGGAGCGAGACTACGAGCAGTACTTC
CDR3: CASSLARERDYEQYF

D: TRBD1
V: TRBV6-5
size: once
J: TRBJ1-2
DNA: TGTGCCAGTAAAACAGGGGCCGCTGGCTACACCTTC
CDR3: CASKTGAAGYTF

D: -
V: TRBV28
size: -
J: TRBJ1-5
DNA: TGTGCCAGCAGCTCTGATCAGCCCCAGCATTTT
CDR3: CASSSDQPQHF

D: TRBD2
V: TRBV2
size: few
J: TRBJ2-3
DNA: TGTGCCGGCTCGGGAGGGACCTCTAGCACAGATACGCAGTATTTT
CDR3: CAGSGGTSSTDTQYF

D: -
V: TRBV25-1
size: -
J: TRBJ2-3
DNA: TGTGCCAGCAGTGAATGGGAAGGGTTGAGCACAGATACGCAGTATTTT
CDR3: CASSEWEGLSTDTQYF

D: -
V: TRBV5-6
size: -
J: TRBJ1-6
DNA: TGTGCCAGCAGCTTGTGGCTGGGGGCATCACCCCTCCACTTT
CDR3: CASSLWLGASPLHF

D: -
V: TRBV28
size: once
J: TRBJ1-5
DNA: TGTGCCAGCAGTTTATATCCGGGGTCCAATCAGCCCCAGCATTTT
CDR3: CASSLYPGSNQPQHF

D: -
V: TRBV21-1
size: -
J: TRBJ1-1
DNA: TGTGCCAGGTCAACCGGGCGAACGGCTGAAGCTTTCTTT
CDR3: CARSTGRTAEAFF

D: TRBD1
V: TRBV6-5
size: -
J: TRBJ1-2
DNA: TGTGCCAGCAGTTACTCCGAGGGGGCGAGGGGCTACACCTTC
CDR3: CASSYSEGARGYTF

D: -
V: TRBV27
size: -
J: TRBJ1-2
DNA: TGTGCCAGCAGTTTATCGCCCACAGGGAGTATAGATGGCTACACCTTC
CDR3: CASSLSPTGSIDGYTF

D: -
V: TRBV30
size: -
J: TRBJ2-7
DNA: TGTGCCTGGGACGGAGCAGGGGCGGGCGAGCAGTACTTC
CDR3: CAWDGAGAGEQYF

D: TRBD2
V: TRBV7-9
size: -
J: TRBJ2-1
DNA: TGTGCCAGCAGCTTAGGGGAGGGTGAGCAGTTCTTC
CDR3: CASSLGEGEQFF